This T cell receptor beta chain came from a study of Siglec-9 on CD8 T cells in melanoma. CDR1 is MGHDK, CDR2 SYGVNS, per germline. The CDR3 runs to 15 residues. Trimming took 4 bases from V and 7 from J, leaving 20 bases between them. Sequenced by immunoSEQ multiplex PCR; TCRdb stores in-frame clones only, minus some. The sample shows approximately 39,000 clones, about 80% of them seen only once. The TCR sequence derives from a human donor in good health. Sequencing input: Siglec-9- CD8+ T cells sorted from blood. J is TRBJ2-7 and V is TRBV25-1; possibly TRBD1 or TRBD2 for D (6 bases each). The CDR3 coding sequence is TGTGCCAGCAGTGCAGAACAGGACAGCGGAGGGGAGCAGTACTTC. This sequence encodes CASSAEQDSGGEQYF.